The next 16 T cell receptor beta chains were all read from a single sample in a study of cytomegalovirus exposure and HLA in healthy donors. It was with 60 Vbeta and 13 Jbeta primers that the PCR ran. TCRdb's copy holds only in-frame clones and misses some; the assay was immunoSEQ multiplex PCR. The sample includes fewer than 200,000 clones, around 86% of them seen just once. The sequencing input was PBMCs. These receptors originate from a girl aged 2 to 9 in good health and CMV-seropositive.

In its sample, this clone was seen once. CDR3 loop: CASSEAAGNTEAFF. The CDR3 DNA reads TGTGCCAGCAGTGAAGCGGCAGGGAACACTGAAGCTTTCTTT. J is TRBJ1-1 and V is TRBV6-1, with D uncertain. This CDR3 contains 14 residues. The V and J ends lost 0 bases and 1 base respectively, with 6 bases between them. Germline V gene data show CDR1 as MNHNS and CDR2 as SASEGT.

The chain joins TRBV30 to TRBJ2-1; perhaps TRBD1 as D (7 bases). Trimming left V 6 bases short and J 8 bases short, with 17 bases between. The CDR3 is 13 amino acids. Germline-derived CDR1 and CDR2 are GTSNPN and SVGIG (reference sequence). The CDR3 coding sequence is TGTGCCTGTGGCGGGACAGTACTTGATGAGCAGTTCTTC. The encoded protein is CACGGTVLDEQFF.

The gene calls are TRBV19 and TRBJ2-1; TRBD1 aligns across 8 bases. The CDR3 has 16 amino acids. Trimming cost V 3 bases and J 0 bases; bases outside gene matches: 4. Germline-derived CDR1 and CDR2 are LNHDA and SQIVND (reference sequence). CDR3 nucleotide sequence: TGTGCCAGTAGTATCACAGGGGGTAGCTCCTACAATGAGCAGTTCTTC. This gives the protein CASSITGGSSYNEQFF.

CDR3 amino acids: CASSRITGYGEQYF. Written as DNA, the CDR3 is TGTGCCAGCAGCCGAATAACAGGGTATGGCGAGCAGTACTTC. This chain links TRBV7-9 with TRBJ2-7; possible D gene TRBD1, 6 bases. Trimming removed 5 bases from V and 6 bases from J, with 17 bases in between. Germline V gene lookup returns CDR1 SEHNR and CDR2 FQNEAQ (reference sequence). The CDR3 loop spans 14 amino acids.

Details on this clone: Germline and junction disagree at one end, which may indicate a read error. The chain uses TRBV7-9 and TRBJ1-4; D uncertain. This CDR3 spans 12 amino acids. CDR1 and CDR2 from the germline V gene are SEHNR and FQNEAQ (reference sequence). CDR3 sequence: CPSSRADRKLFF. The CDR3 DNA follows: TGTCCCAGCAGCCGAGCCGATCGAAAACTGTTTTTT. The variable domain in full, with the rest retrieved from reference TRBV7-9 and TRBJ1-4, is DTGVSQNPRHKITKRGQNVTFRCDPISEHNRLYWYRQTLGQGPEFLTYFQNEAQLEKSRLLSDRFSAERPKGSFSTLEIQRTEQGDSAMYLCPSSRADRKLFFGSGTQLSVL.

This rearrangement joins TRBV5-4 to TRBJ1-3; TRBD1 agrees at 7 bases. CDR3 length: 15 amino acids. Germline V gives CDR1 SGHNT, CDR2 YYREEE (reference sequence). V gave up 2 bases and J gave up 5 bases; unmatched junction bases: 7. CDR3 sequence (DNA): TGTGCCAGCAGCTTTGTAGCAGGGGGTCGAAACACCATATATTTT. Its translation is CASSFVAGGRNTIYF.

This clone was seen only a few times. This rearrangement joins TRBV4-2 to TRBJ1-2; D perhaps matches TRBD1 (6 bases). CDR3 length: 16 residues. Germline V gene lookup returns CDR1 LGHNA and CDR2 YNFKEQ. Trimming pared 1 base from V and 4 bases from J, leaving 16 bases between. This chain's CDR3 is CASSQGRIGQTYGYTF. DNA for the CDR3: TGTGCCAGCAGCCAAGGACGGATCGGACAGACCTATGGCTACACCTTC.

The chain uses TRBV27 and TRBJ1-1; D not certain. The CDR3 sequence is 14 residues long. Trimming stripped 8 bases from V and 2 bases from J, with 15 bases between. Germline V gene data show CDR1 as MNHEY and CDR2 as SMNVEV (reference sequence). The CDR3 sequence is CASSVLGENTEAFF. CDR3 sequence (DNA): TGTGCCAGCTCCGTCCTCGGTGAAAACACTGAAGCTTTCTTT.

The chain carries TRBV5-1 and TRBJ2-1; 14 bases are shared with TRBD2. Trimming at V came to 5 bases and at J to 9 bases, leaving 10 bases not matched to a gene. The germline CDR1 and CDR2 sequences are SGHRS and YFSETQ. The CDR3 spans 16 residues. CDR3 in DNA: TGCGCCAGCAGACCCCCCGGGACTAGCGGGAGTGTTGAGCAGTTCTTC. Translation: CASRPPGTSGSVEQFF.

As concerns this clone: One junction end does not reproduce the germline sequence, and a read error may be involved. The rearrangement links TRBV20-1 to TRBJ2-5; D ambiguous. Germline V gene data show CDR1 as DFQATT and CDR2 as SNEGSKA (reference sequence). This CDR3 spans 9 amino acids. CDR3 region: CSASSRSDF. The CDR3 DNA is TGCAGTGCCTCCTCCCGGTCGGACTTC.

The chain joins TRBV6-5 to TRBJ1-1; D uncertain. The V gene's germline CDR1 is MNHEY and CDR2 SVGAGI. Trimming left V 7 bases short and J 4 bases short, with 13 bases between. This CDR3 is 13 amino acids long. The CDR3 loop is CASNRGRSTEAFF. The DNA of the CDR3 is TGTGCCAGCAATCGAGGGAGGAGCACTGAAGCTTTCTTT.

The rearrangement uses TRBV27 and TRBJ2-3; TRBD2 aligns across 10 bases. The CDR3 has 16 residues. V dropped 7 bases and J dropped 3; count of bases not matched to a gene: 10. The germline gives CDR1 MNHEY, CDR2 SMNVEV (reference sequence). CDR3 nucleotides: TGTGCCAGCATCGGGGAGCGGGAGGGTAATACAGATACGCAGTATTTT. It yields the protein CASIGEREGNTDTQYF.

V is TRBV9 and J is TRBJ2-2; D unclear. Germline V lookup: CDR1 SGDLS, CDR2 YYNGEE. V was pared by 10 bases and J by 5 bases, with 15 bases between. The CDR3 is 13 residues long. The chain's CDR3 is CASSSLSTGELFF. CDR3 coding DNA: TGTGCCTCGTCGAGTCTTTCAACCGGGGAGCTGTTTTTT. The whole variable domain, filled in from reference TRBV9 and TRBJ2-2, reads DSGVTQTPKHLITATGQRVTLRCSPRSGDLSVYWYQQSLDQGLQFLIQYYNGEERAKGNILERFSAQQFPDLHSELNLSSLELGDSALYFCASSSLSTGELFFGEGSRLTVL.

V gene TRBV5-1 combines with J gene TRBJ2-7; TRBD2 matches 9 bases. With V trimmed by 7 bases and J by 5 bases, 10 bases remained unmatched. The CDR3 runs 14 residues. From germline, CDR1 is SGHRS and CDR2 YFSETQ. The CDR3 DNA follows: TGCGCCAGCTGCCATAGCGGGAGCCCCGACGAGCAGTACTTC. It specifies CASCHSGSPDEQYF.

The chain carries TRBV28 and TRBJ2-2; 9 nucleotides agree with TRBD1. The CDR3 covers 15 residues. V shed 7 bases, J shed 3 bases, and the junction held 6 bases outside the gene matches. In germline, CDR1 is MDHEN, CDR2 SYDVKM. In DNA, the CDR3 is TGTGCCAGCACCTTTACAGGGGGCTACACCGGGGAGCTGTTTTTT. Its translation: CASTFTGGYTGELFF.

The gene calls are TRBV4-1 and TRBJ2-5; possible D gene TRBD2, 5 bases. CDR3 length equals 16 residues. CDR1 is MGHRA, CDR2 YSYEKL, per germline. V lost 4 bases to trimming and J lost 1 base, with 16 bases between them. The CDR3 is CASSPLDGVTQETQYF. The CDR3 region has the DNA TGCGCCAGCAGCCCACTGGACGGGGTTACCCAAGAGACCCAGTACTTC.